The sequence of this TCR beta chain was determined in a study of T cells in Graves' hyperthyroidism and ophthalmopathy. Amplification of TCR beta CDR3 regions used RNA as the template. In the first-round RT-PCR of the TCR CDR3, the HTBI primer set was used. TCRdb reanalysed the multiplex PCR reads using MiXCR and keeps one entry per CDR3 protein. The sample lists more than 150,000 distinct CDR3 sequences, 15% to 20% occurring once. Ten or more counts support this clonotype. Aged 18 to 65, the patients had hyperthyroidism that was newly diagnosed and had lasted under 2 months. Patients were excluded for uncontrolled infection, other autoimmune disease, pregnancy or lactation. Germline lookup yields CDR1 LNHNV and CDR2 YYDKDF (reference sequence). The CDR3 has 15 residues. After removal of 1 base from V and 7 bases from J, the junction contained 2 bases not matched to a gene.

Sequencing was carried out using blood. This chain connects TRBV15 to TRBJ1-5, with 12 bases lining up with TRBD1. This clonotype was sampled from a woman aged 50 to 65 with Graves' hyperthyroidism. The CDR3 protein is CATSRGDRGRQPQHF. For the CDR3, the DNA is TGTGCCACCAGCAGAGGGGACAGGGGGCGACAGCCCCAGCATTTT.